The TCR beta chain under discussion was sequenced for a study of T cell changes during pregnancy in multiple sclerosis (dated by TCRdb to between 2018 and 2021). For the wider study: Changes in the T cell repertoire over the course of pregnancy were examined in this study in women with multiple sclerosis.

CDR3 length: 20 amino acids, cysteine to phenylalanine. Of the read, only the CDR3 DNA is kept; its 60 bases are in frame from base 1. For this chain, trimming is 5 bases at the V end and 7 bases at the J end, and the number of junction bases without a gene match is 23. CDR1 and CDR2, per the germline V gene (reference sequence), are MNHEY and SMNVEV. The library was built by means of the immunoSEQ multiplex PCR assay. TCRdb obtained this table from immuneACCESS and retained in-frame rearrangements with V and J assigned. These tables miss some clones; where compared with another copy, unresolved V genes account for less than half of the shortfall, and the remainder is unexplained. This sample lists 45,000 to 55,000 clones; about 92% were detected once. 0.75% to 0.95% of the sample rests with the top ten. This clone was picked up one time. Which antigen it targets is not known. Base-call qualities are not available, and no considerably larger clone is one nucleotide away.

The V and J genes are TRBV27 and TRBJ2-2; 9 nucleotides in the junction match TRBD2. This sequence originates from a female donor in good health, enrolled as a control in a pregnancy study. The sequencing here drew on CD4+ T cells from peripheral blood mononuclear cells, taken in the second trimester of pregnancy. The sequence in DNA is TGTGCCAGCAGTAGGCCGCCGCGGCCCTTAGCGGGAGTAGTAGGCGGGGAGCTGTTTTTT. Its amino acids are CASSRPPRPLAGVVGGELFF.